Listed here are 4 T cell receptor beta chains from one sample, sequenced in a study of blood T cell repertoires in COVID-19. TCRdb keeps only in-frame clones here, not all; method: immunoSEQ multiplex PCR. The table includes 200,000 to 250,000 clones, around 90% detected once. Sequenced material: PBMCs or T cells enriched from blood (not recorded which). The origin of the receptors is a woman in her 30s who had recovered from COVID-19.

DNA of the CDR3: TGTGCCAGCAGCTTGTTGATGGGTGGACAGCTCGGTGCTTTCTTT. Its protein is CASSLLMGGQLGAFF. The chain combines TRBV5-8 with TRBJ1-1; D perhaps matches TRBD1 (6 bases). The CDR3 spans 15 residues. Per the germline V gene, CDR1 is SGHTS and CDR2 is YDEGEE. Trimming shortened V by 1 base and J by 11 bases, and 21 bases separated the two germline ends.

V and J are TRBV4-1 and TRBJ1-4; possibly TRBD1 for D (5 bases). CDR3 size: 16 residues. V was clipped by 3 bases and J by 8 bases, with 19 bases between them. The germline V gene has CDR1 MGHRA and CDR2 YSYEKL. The DNA of the CDR3 is TGCGCCAGCAGCCAGGGTGGGAGGACCAAGGGGGAAAAACTGTTTTTT. Residues: CASSQGGRTKGEKLFF.

A single count supports this clone. The rearrangement uses TRBV5-1 and TRBJ1-3, with 9 positions matching TRBD1. V lost 4 bases, J lost 4 bases, and 3 bases stayed unmatched. The CDR3 sequence is 14 residues long. Germline V gives CDR1 SGHRS, CDR2 YFSETQ. This chain's CDR3 is CASSIGTGGNTIYF. Written as DNA, the CDR3 is TGCGCCAGCAGCATCGGGACAGGGGGAAACACCATATATTTT. Filled out from reference TRBV5-1 and TRBJ1-3, the complete variable domain reads KAGVTQTPRYLIKTRGQQVTLSCSPISGHRSVSWYQQTPGQGLQFLFEYFSETQRNKGNFPGRFSGRQFSNSRSEMNVSTLELGDSALYLCASSIGTGGNTIYFGEGSWLTVV.

V and J are TRBV6-4 and TRBJ2-3; D might be TRBD1 (6 bases). The CDR3 is 14 amino acids. Germline V gives CDR1 MRHNA, CDR2 SNTAGT. V was clipped by 3 bases and J by 5 bases, with 12 bases between them. CDR3 amino acids: CASSETGVEDTQYF. The CDR3 DNA is TGTGCCAGCAGTGAGACAGGTGTGGAAGATACGCAGTATTTT.